These 24 T cell receptor beta chains originate from one sample sequenced in a study of T cell clonality in common variable immunodeficiency. Study-level results: In common variable immunodeficiency, TCR beta chains reportedly carried fewer deletions and N-nucleotide insertions.

These receptors' antigens are unknown. Only in-frame clones appear in the TCRdb table, and some are missing; sequencing was by immunoSEQ multiplex PCR. The data show roughly 39,000 clones, with none appearing a single time. The sequencing sample was made of peripheral blood mononuclear cells. These receptors originate from a human donor with common variable immunodeficiency.

This clone showed up many times. The read ends 3 residues early relative to the CDR3; the germline J gene fills the gap. The chain links TRBV14 to TRBJ2-1, with D possibly TRBD1 on 5 matching bases. Looked up from germline, CDR1 is SGHDN and CDR2 is FVKESK. The V gene lost 0 bases and the J gene lost 4 bases, with 16 bases spanning the gap. This CDR3 is 17 amino acids long. The DNA read from the CDR3 is TGTGCCAGCAGCCAAGATTCAGGGCGAATTTCTTACAATGAG. Its protein is CASSQDSGRISYNE. The whole CDR3 sequence is CASSQDSGRISYNEQFF.

Ten or more counts support this clone. The read falls 3 residues short of the CDR3 end, and the missing part is taken from the germline J gene. The chain uses TRBV20-1 and TRBJ1-6, with 9 positions matching TRBD1. Per germline, CDR1 DFQATT and CDR2 SNEGSKA (reference sequence). Unmatched junction bases numbered 6, after V lost 6 bases and J lost 9 bases. The CDR3 has 13 amino acids. CDR3 residues: CSAGGQGFSPLHF. CDR3 DNA (partial): TGCAGTGCGGGGGGACAGGGTTTTTCACCC.

There are a few counts of this clone. The read falls 3 residues short of the CDR3 end, and the missing part is taken from the germline J gene. The chain couples TRBV2 to TRBJ1-6; possibly TRBD1 for D (5 bases). The CDR3 is 19 amino acids. Trimming took 3 bases from V and 0 from J, leaving 18 bases between them. Germline assignment: CDR1 SNHLY and CDR2 FYNNEI. CDR3 DNA, as far as it was read: TGTGCCAGCAGTGAGGGTGGACACGCCCAAGCCTCCTATAATTCACCC. Its translation is CASSEGGHAQASYNSP. The CDR3, in full, reads CASSEGGHAQASYNSPLHF.

There are many counts of this clone. The CDR3 is cut off 3 residues early in the read; its end comes from the germline J gene. The chain links TRBV4-1 to TRBJ2-3; possibly TRBD2 for D (6 bases). Germline-derived CDR1 and CDR2 are MGHRA and YSYEKL. V shed 7 bases and J shed 3 bases, with 14 bases lying between them. CDR3 length equals 14 residues. The DNA read from the CDR3 is TGCGCCAGCACCGGGGTTGCGGGGACAGATACG. It yields the protein CASTGVAGTDT. The entire CDR3 sequence reads CASTGVAGTDTQYF.

This clone has just a few counts. The read finishes 3 residues shy of the CDR3 end, and the germline J gene is used to complete it. The rearrangement links TRBV5-5 to TRBJ1-5; perhaps TRBD1 as D (6 bases). The germline CDR1 and CDR2 sequences are SGHKS and YYEKEE (reference sequence). There are 13 residues in the CDR3. Trimming took 0 bases from V and 8 from J, leaving 9 bases between them. The CDR3 sequence: CASSLDRAEPQHF. The CDR3 DNA, read in part, is TGTGCCAGCAGCTTGGACAGGGCGGAGCCC.

This clone occurred a few times. The CDR3 end falls 3 residues outside the read, so it is completed with the germline J gene. The chain couples TRBV7-9 to TRBJ2-1; TRBD2 matches 11 bases. Unmatched junction bases numbered 5, after V lost 6 bases and J lost 4 bases. CDR1 is SEHNR, CDR2 FQNEAQ, per germline (reference sequence). This CDR3 spans 15 amino acids. The CDR3: CASSPTSGNYNEQFF. The CDR3 DNA, read in part, is TGTGCCAGCAGTCCGACTAGCGGGAATTACAATGAG.

Note on this clone: The read halts 3 residues ahead of the CDR3 end, with the missing end drawn from the germline J gene. The chain recombines TRBV7-2 with TRBJ1-5; D is uncertain. The CDR3 spans 13 residues. Germline V CDR1 and CDR2: SGHTA, FQGNSA. V was pared by 5 bases and J by 7 bases, with 12 bases between. The CDR3 loop is CASSPAAGQPQHF. The covered CDR3 bases are TGTGCCAGCAGCCCGGCGGCCGGGCAGCCC.

This clone was seen repeatedly, ten times or more. The read is 3 residues too short to cover the CDR3 end, so that end is filled in from the germline J gene. The chain joins TRBV5-6 to TRBJ1-1, with D unresolved. CDR1 is SGHDT, CDR2 YYEEEE, per germline. V was trimmed by 4 bases and J by 0 bases, leaving 13 bases between them. This CDR3 has 15 amino acids. The DNA read from the CDR3 is TGTGCCAGCAGCATACCTCGAACAGTGAACACTGAA. Protein sequence: CASSIPRTVNTE. The entire CDR3 protein reads CASSIPRTVNTEAFF.

This clone was observed a few times. Sequencing ends 3 residues short of the CDR3 end; the germline J gene provides the rest. This rearrangement joins TRBV7-8 to TRBJ2-1; TRBD2 matches at 11 bases. V was pared by 0 bases and J by 7 bases, with 8 bases of the junction left unmatched. The CDR3 spans 17 residues. Germline CDR1 is SGHVS and CDR2 is FQNEAQ. CDR3: CASSLAPSGGYRNEQFF. Partial CDR3 DNA: TGTGCCAGCAGCTTAGCGCCTAGCGGGGGGTATAGGAATGAG.

This clone was counted ten times or more. The DNA ends 3 residues before the CDR3 does, and the rest of the CDR3 is filled in from the germline J gene. V is TRBV29-1 and J is TRBJ1-2, with 9 nucleotides matching TRBD1. Germline values: CDR1 SQVTM, CDR2 ANQGSEA. This CDR3 has 19 residues. The junction had 19 bases not matched to a gene; V was cut back by 5 bases and J by 0 bases. The DNA read from the CDR3 is TGCAGCGTTTATAGCTTTATTGTGTTGGGACAGGGAGCTAACTATGGC. The encoded protein is CSVYSFIVLGQGANYG. In full, the CDR3 reads CSVYSFIVLGQGANYGYTF.

Many counts were recorded for this clone. CDR3 DNA (partial): TGTGCCAGCAGTGAAGATGTCAGGACAGGGGGCTTTAACATT. Protein product: CASSEDVRTGGFNI. The complete CDR3 reads CASSEDVRTGGFNIQYF. The chain links TRBV6-1 to TRBJ2-4; 11 positions agree with TRBD1. The read ends 3 residues shy of where the CDR3 ends; the end is completed using the germline J gene. Trimming cost V 1 base and J 7 bases; bases outside gene matches: 9. Germline-derived CDR1 and CDR2 are MNHNS and SASEGT. This CDR3 region has 17 residues.

This clone was seen many times. The read ends 3 residues early relative to the CDR3; the germline J gene fills the gap. J is TRBJ2-3 and V is TRBV29-1; 7 positions match TRBD1. This CDR3 has 13 amino acids. V was clipped by 6 bases and J by 5 bases; unmatched bases: 8. CDR1 SQVTM and CDR2 ANQGSEA come from the germline V gene. CDR3 in amino acids: CSVATRQGDTQYF. The sequenced part of the CDR3 DNA is TGCAGCGTAGCCACCCGACAGGGAGATACG.

The CDR3 DNA, read in part, is TGTGCCAGTAGTACCGGGACAGGAGTTAGCAATCAGCCC. It yields the protein CASSTGTGVSNQP. In full, the CDR3 reads CASSTGTGVSNQPQHF. The chain couples TRBV19 to TRBJ1-5; TRBD1 agrees at 8 bases. The read ends 3 residues early relative to the CDR3; the germline J gene fills the gap. This CDR3 comprises 16 residues. Germline values: CDR1 LNHDA, CDR2 SQIVND (reference sequence). With 4 bases clipped from V and 0 bases from J, the junction kept 5 bases outside the gene matches.

This clone was observed many times. Coverage ceases 3 residues before the CDR3 finishes, and the germline J gene fills in the end. The rearrangement joins TRBV5-5 to TRBJ2-7; 8 bases match TRBD2. The CDR3 totals 14 residues. CDR1 is SGHKS, CDR2 YYEKEE, per germline (reference sequence). The ends lost 3 bases at V and 1 base at J; junction bases unmatched: 3. The CDR3 loop is CASSSAGGSYEQYF. The covered CDR3 bases are TGTGCCAGCAGCTCCGCGGGGGGTTCCTACGAG.

This clone came up many times. The read ends 3 residues early relative to the CDR3; the germline J gene fills the gap. The genes are TRBV11-2 and TRBJ2-7; 8 positions agree with TRBD1. The CDR3 runs 15 residues. With 1 base clipped from V and 3 bases from J, the junction kept 5 bases outside the gene matches. From germline, CDR1 is SGHAT and CDR2 FQNNGV. CDR3 bases read: TGTGCCAGCAGCTTAGGACAGGGGATCTTCTACGAG. Its translation is CASSLGQGIFYE. The whole CDR3 reads CASSLGQGIFYEQYF.

In its sample, this clone was seen a few times. With the read ending 3 residues before the CDR3 end, the germline J gene is used to fill in that end. This chain connects TRBV18 to TRBJ2-3; the D gene is possibly TRBD1 (5 bases). Looked up from germline, CDR1 is KGHSH and CDR2 is LQKENI. With 1 base removed from V and 7 bases from J, the gap between germline ends came to 15 bases. This CDR3 has 15 amino acids. The chain's CDR3 is CASSPRQGQAYTQYF. The sequenced part of the CDR3 DNA is TGTGCCAGCTCACCACGCCAGGGTCAGGCATATACG.

This clone was seen a handful of times. The CDR3 is cut off 3 residues early in the read; its end comes from the germline J gene. The V call is TRBV2, the J call TRBJ1-6; D is perhaps TRBD1 (5 bases). The germline V and J ends were trimmed by 2 bases and 6 bases, with 11 bases remaining between them. The germline V gene encodes CDR1 SNHLY and CDR2 FYNNEI. There are 15 residues in the CDR3. Partial CDR3 DNA: TGTGCCAGCAGTGAACAGGGAACGGGTAATTCACCC. It yields the protein CASSEQGTGNSP. The entire CDR3 sequence reads CASSEQGTGNSPLHF.

Concerning this clone itself: The observed sequence ends 3 residues before the CDR3 terminus, with the missing tail filled in from the germline J gene. This sequence joins TRBV20-1 and TRBJ2-7; 7 bases line up with TRBD2. The CDR3 contains 12 residues. J lost 5 bases, V lost 5 bases, and 6 bases had no gene match. Germline assignment: CDR1 DFQATT and CDR2 SNEGSKA (reference sequence). The CDR3 DNA, read in part, is TGCAGTGCTGAGATTCGGGGGGACGAG. Amino acids: CSAEIRGDE. The full CDR3 is CSAEIRGDEQYF.

This clone appeared many times. The read comes to an end 3 residues before the CDR3 does, leaving the germline J gene to fill in the end. This chain links TRBV20-1 with TRBJ1-3; D not resolved. The CDR3 has 15 amino acids. With 3 bases removed from V and 0 bases from J, the gap between germline ends came to 12 bases. Germline V gene lookup returns CDR1 DFQATT and CDR2 SNEGSKA (reference sequence). CDR3 region: CSASEDSSSGNTIYF. Incomplete CDR3 DNA: TGCAGTGCTAGCGAAGACTCGAGCTCTGGAAACACC.

CDR3 bases read: TGTGCCAGCAGCTTAGGGGGCACCTACGAG. It codes for CASSLGGTYE. The complete CDR3 sequence is CASSLGGTYEQYF. This sequence joins TRBV7-8 and TRBJ2-7; TRBD1 is a possible D gene (5 bases). The read gets to within 3 residues of the CDR3 end, and the germline J gene fills in the rest. Per germline, CDR1 SGHVS and CDR2 FQNEAQ. The V gene lost 1 base and the J gene lost 2 bases, with 6 bases spanning the gap. The CDR3 covers 13 residues.

This clone was counted only a few times. With the read ending 3 residues before the CDR3 end, the germline J gene is used to fill in that end. The chain links TRBV18 to TRBJ2-1, with 8 bases fitting TRBD1. Germline assignment: CDR1 KGHSH and CDR2 LQKENI. The CDR3 runs to 15 residues. V dropped 5 bases and J dropped 7; count of bases not matched to a gene: 10. The chain's CDR3 is CASSTGTGVVNEQFF. CDR3 DNA, as far as it was read: TGTGCCAGCTCAACCGGGACAGGTGTGGTGAATGAG.

CDR3 DNA (partial): TGTGCCAGCAGCTTAGACAGGGATGGTGAG. This encodes CASSLDRDGE. The whole CDR3 sequence reads CASSLDRDGEQFF. V and J are TRBV7-2 and TRBJ2-1, with D perhaps matching TRBD1 (6 bases). The CDR3 end falls 3 residues outside the read, so it is completed with the germline J gene. Trimming pared 1 base from V and 9 bases from J, leaving 10 bases between. This CDR3 has 13 residues. Germline CDR1 is SGHTA and CDR2 is FQGNSA. Filled out from reference TRBV7-2 and TRBJ2-1, the complete variable domain reads GAGVSQSPSNKVTEKGKDVELRCDPISGHTALYWYRQSLGQGLEFLIYFQGNSAPDKSGLPSDRFSAERTGGSVSTLTIQRTQQEDSAVYLCASSLDRDGEQFFGPGTRLTVL.

This clone has more than one count but fewer than ten. The CDR3 is cut off 3 residues early in the read; its end comes from the germline J gene. The chain recombines TRBV7-2 with TRBJ1-2; 10 bases align to TRBD1. The CDR3 is 15 residues long. Looked up from germline, CDR1 is SGHTA and CDR2 is FQGNSA. V was clipped by 5 bases and J by 4 bases; unmatched bases: 7. The CDR3 sequence is CASSADRGRGYGYTF. Incomplete CDR3 DNA: TGTGCCAGCAGCGCTGACAGGGGGCGAGGCTATGGC.

This clone was counted ten times or more. The read stops 3 residues short of the end of the CDR3; the missing end is completed from the germline J gene. J is TRBJ2-3 and V is TRBV6-2 or TRBV6-3; 10 bases line up with TRBD1. V was clipped by 2 bases and J by 4 bases; unmatched bases: 3. Per the germline V gene, CDR1 is MNHEY and CDR2 is SVGEGT. The CDR3 is 15 residues long. The part of the CDR3 DNA that was read is TGTGCCAGCAGTTACAGGACAGGGGGGTCAGATACG. Its protein is CASSYRTGGSDT. The entire CDR3 is CASSYRTGGSDTQYF.